The clone carrying this T cell receptor (beta chain) has ten or more counts. The data belong to a study of molecular identifiers for immune sequencing clone quantification. Both previously described methods and listed TCR primers were employed to make bulk TCR libraries. TCRdb redid the calling of the PCR reads with MiXCR, one entry per CDR3 protein. The repertoire holds 300,000 to 400,000 distinct CDR3 sequences, with about a fifth as singletons. V lost 2 bases to trimming and J lost 4 bases, with 12 bases between them. This CDR3 region has 14 residues. From germline, CDR1 is MNHEY and CDR2 SMNVEV (reference sequence).

Sequences were obtained from naive CD8+ T cells from blood, with Jurkat cell RNA spiked in. Subset meaning: FACS-sorted CD8+CD4-CCR7+CD45RA+ naive T cells. The genes are TRBV27 and TRBJ2-7, with D possibly being TRBD2 (5 bases). This TCR was recovered from a human donor in good health. Some libraries in this study had Jurkat cell RNA spiked in. CDR3 loop: CASSLSLALYEQYF. The CDR3 DNA is TGTGCCAGCAGTTTAAGCCTAGCCCTATACGAGCAGTACTTC.